What follows describes a single T cell receptor (beta chain). Regarding treatment: roughly 18 received Ad26.COV2.S at low or high dose, single or two shots; several received placebo; per-sample allocation not given. The samples were gathered on day 63 after the first injection of vaccine or placebo. The assay was immunoSEQ multiplex PCR, and TCRdb's table has in-frame clones only and misses some. This sample has around 350,000 clones; roughly 85% occur once, and the top ten carry 3.3%. These data are taken from a study of Ad26.COV2.S vaccination and SARS-CoV-2 variants. Per germline, CDR1 SGHNT and CDR2 YENEEA. The CDR3 covers 16 residues. The trim removed 1 base at V and 7 bases at J, leaving 9 bases unmatched.

The genes are TRBV11-3 and TRBJ2-3, with 9 bases matching TRBD2. The clonotype was recovered from a person between 18 and 65 years old who received the Ad26.COV2.S COVID-19 vaccine or a placebo. The sample in question was peripheral blood, obtained in a trial of Ad26.COV2.S vaccine versus placebo. The chain's CDR3 is CASSLGTSAGSNTQYF. CDR3 bases: TGTGCCAGCAGCTTAGGGACTAGCGCGGGCTCTAATACGCAGTATTTT.